This TCR beta chain was retrieved from a study of Tregs in tolerant kidney transplant recipients. In its sample, this clone was seen a few times. The antigen is unknown. The nonmyeloablative bone marrow transplants came from related graft donors, with transient mixed chimerism. CD4+CD25+CD127- Tregs, CD4+CD25- non-Tregs, CD4 and CD8 cells were sorted. The study, taken as a whole, reports: Few patients were studied, so findings need validation in larger groups. Biological reproducibility was not directly addressed, but technical replication error appeared minimal.

Produced via immunoSEQ multiplex PCR; TCRdb's table is partial and in-frame only. The table includes 95,000 or so clones, over 85% detected once. Germline CDR1 SGHDT, CDR2 YYEEEE. V was cut by 0 bases and J by 7 bases, with 11 bases left in between. The length of the CDR3 is 14 residues. The receptor comes from a human patient who received a combined kidney and bone marrow transplant. Some T cells could come from the graft donor. Source: CD4+ T cells from blood (PBMCs), taken 12 months after the transplant. The rearrangement links TRBV5-6 to TRBJ1-5; D gene uncertain. In DNA, the CDR3 is TGTGCCAGCAGCTTGGGCCGGGTCGGACAGCCCCAGCATTTT. It is translated as CASSLGRVGQPQHF.